This is a list of T cell receptor beta chains from one sample in a study of blood T cell repertoires in COVID-19. Method: immunoSEQ multiplex PCR; TCRdb's copy keeps in-frame clones and lacks some. The table includes about 56,000 clones, approximately 85% detected once. Sequenced: peripheral blood. Receptors were obtained from a middle-aged man with active COVID-19. CDR3s include the opening cysteine and the closing phenylalanine or tryptophan. D genes are given only for firm matches. Only part of the rows carry a size: once, few, many, or a class if the clone is expanded.

j_call v_call d_call clone_size cdr3_aa cdr3_nt
TRBJ1-6 TRBV3-1/TRBV3-2 - - CASSQDLGRGAHNSPLHF TGTGCCAGCAGCCAAGATCTCGGCAGGGGCGCCCATAATTCACCCCTCCACTTT
TRBJ2-5 TRBV4-2 - - CASSQGLQETQYF TGTGCCAGCAGCCAAGGACTTCAAGAGACCCAGTACTTC
TRBJ2-2 TRBV6-5 TRBD1 - CASSTQGDTGELFF TGTGCCAGCAGTACACAGGGGGACACCGGGGAGCTGTTTTTT
TRBJ1-1 TRBV2 - - CASSAGGNTEAFF TGTGCCAGCAGTGCCGGGGGAAACACTGAAGCTTTCTTT
TRBJ1-1 TRBV7-9 - - CASSWTGTNTEAFF TGTGCCAGCAGCTGGACCGGGACAAACACTGAAGCTTTCTTT
TRBJ2-2 TRBV27 - - CASSRRIGNTGELFF TGTGCCAGCAGTAGGAGGATAGGGAACACCGGGGAGCTGTTTTTT
TRBJ2-3 TRBV2 TRBD2 once CASNLAVTDTQYF TGTGCCAGCAACCTAGCGGTTACAGATACGCAGTATTTT
TRBJ2-6 TRBV6-2/TRBV6-3 - - CASSYSPSSGANVLTF TGTGCCAGCAGTTACTCACCCAGCTCTGGGGCCAACGTCCTGACTTTC
TRBJ1-1 TRBV5-6 - once CASRPGEDTEAFF TGTGCCAGCAGACCAGGGGAAGACACTGAAGCTTTCTTT
TRBJ1-4 TRBV5-1 - - CASSLGDIGNEKLFF TGCGCCAGCAGCTTGGGGGACATTGGGAATGAAAAACTGTTTTTT
TRBJ1-1 TRBV5-4 - - CASSLGSGVNTEAFF TGTGCCAGCAGCTTGGGATCCGGGGTGAACACTGAAGCTTTCTTT
TRBJ2-7 TRBV25-1 - - CASSEYGRVDEQYF TGTGCCAGCAGTGAATATGGCAGGGTAGACGAGCAGTACTTC
TRBJ1-2 TRBV28 - - CASSLGAGNYGYTF TGTGCCAGCAGTTTGGGGGCAGGGAACTATGGCTACACCTTC
TRBJ1-4 TRBV15 - - CATSRDLATTNEKLFF TGTGCCACCAGCAGAGATTTGGCCACAACTAATGAAAAACTGTTTTTT
TRBJ2-3 TRBV5-6 TRBD2 - CASSLQGLATDTQYF TGTGCCAGCAGCCTACAGGGACTAGCGACAGATACGCAGTATTTT
TRBJ2-7 TRBV19 TRBD1 once CASSIAIRGHYEQYF TGTGCCAGTAGTATAGCGATTAGGGGGCATTACGAGCAGTACTTC
TRBJ2-2 TRBV19 TRBD2 once CASSITSGVSDTGELFF TGTGCCAGTAGTATTACTAGCGGGGTTTCCGACACCGGGGAGCTGTTTTTT
TRBJ1-1 TRBV5-6 - - CASSSIPTGGSVEAFF TGTGCCAGCAGCTCCATTCCGACAGGCGGTTCCGTTGAAGCTTTCTTT
TRBJ2-2 TRBV5-4 TRBD2 - CASSSGLRTSAGELFF TGTGCCAGCAGCTCCGGCTTGAGGACTAGCGCCGGGGAGCTGTTTTTT
TRBJ1-1 TRBV5-1 TRBD1 - CASSSGRTGRTEAFF TGCGCCAGCAGCTCCGGACGGACAGGGAGAACTGAAGCTTTCTTT
TRBJ1-1 TRBV5-6 - - CASSPGDGTEAFF TGTGCCAGCAGCCCGGGGGACGGGACTGAAGCTTTCTTT
TRBJ1-1 TRBV19 - - CASSIAGGRAFF TGTGCCAGTAGTATAGCTGGGGGCCGGGCTTTCTTT
TRBJ2-5 TRBV5-8 TRBD2 - CASAQGLVSGKETQYF TGTGCCAGCGCCCAAGGACTAGTGAGCGGGAAGGAGACCCAGTACTTC
TRBJ1-1 TRBV19 - - CASSIARNTEAFF TGTGCCAGTAGTATAGCCCGGAACACTGAAGCTTTCTTT
TRBJ2-1 TRBV10-2 - - CASRQGSGSYNEQFF TGCGCCAGCAGACAGGGTTCGGGCTCCTACAATGAGCAGTTCTTC
TRBJ2-7 TRBV19 - - CASSIGGYYEQYF TGTGCCAGTAGTATAGGCGGATACTACGAGCAGTACTTC
TRBJ2-7 TRBV6-2/TRBV6-3 TRBD2 - CASSYGTSIYEQYF TGTGCCAGCAGTTACGGGACTAGTATCTACGAGCAGTACTTC
TRBJ2-3 TRBV4-3 TRBD2 - CASRVGASGVWGTDTQYF TGCGCCAGCAGGGTGGGGGCTAGCGGGGTATGGGGCACAGATACGCAGTATTTT
TRBJ1-6 TRBV4-3 - few CASSQDSRVIGNSPLHF TGCGCCAGCAGCCAAGATTCCAGGGTTATAGGTAATTCACCCCTCCACTTT
TRBJ1-3 TRBV19 - - CASRSSGNTIYF TGTGCCAGTAGGAGCTCTGGAAACACCATATATTTT
TRBJ2-7 TRBV9 TRBD2 - CASSDRGGSPDRNEQYF TGTGCCAGCAGCGACCGCGGGGGGAGCCCCGATCGGAACGAGCAGTACTTC